This T cell receptor (beta chain) comes out of a study of blood T cell repertoires in COVID-19. Study as a whole: Sources were T cells, B-cell-depleted T cells, or PBMCs; the material itself was cDNA or gDNA.

This table comes from immunoSEQ multiplex PCR, and its TCRdb copy is limited to in-frame clones, with some not included. Of 200,000 to 250,000 clones in the sample, around 84% are singletons; the top ten hold around a sixth. Sequenced input: peripheral blood. This receptor was identified in an elderly woman with active or convalescent COVID-19.

CDR3 sequence: CATQSSGQLYTEAFF. The CDR3 bases are TGTGCCACCCAATCCTCGGGACAGCTGTACACTGAAGCTTTCTTT. The chain couples TRBV10-3 to TRBJ1-1; 7 bases line up with TRBD1. V lost 10 bases and J lost 3; bases outside the gene matches: 14. Germline V lookup: CDR1 ENHRY, CDR2 SYGVKD. This CDR3 has 15 amino acids.